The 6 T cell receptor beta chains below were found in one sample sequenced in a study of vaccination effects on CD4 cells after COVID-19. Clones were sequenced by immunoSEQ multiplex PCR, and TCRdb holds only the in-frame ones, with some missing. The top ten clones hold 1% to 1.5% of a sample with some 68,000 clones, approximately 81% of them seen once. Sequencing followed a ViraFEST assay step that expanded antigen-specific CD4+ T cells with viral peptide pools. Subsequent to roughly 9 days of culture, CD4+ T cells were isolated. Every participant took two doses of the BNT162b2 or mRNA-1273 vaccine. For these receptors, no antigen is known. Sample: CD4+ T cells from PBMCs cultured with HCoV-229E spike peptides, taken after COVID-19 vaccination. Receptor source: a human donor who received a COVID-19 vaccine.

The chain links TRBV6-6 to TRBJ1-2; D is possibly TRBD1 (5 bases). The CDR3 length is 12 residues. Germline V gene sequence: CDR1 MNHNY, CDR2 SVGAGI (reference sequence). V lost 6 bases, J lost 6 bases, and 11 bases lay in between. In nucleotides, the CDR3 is TGTGCCAGCAGGGATGGGACTAATGGCTACACCTTC. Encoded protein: CASRDGTNGYTF.

The CDR3, as DNA: TGCGCCAGCAGCTTGGGTTTGACAGGGCTAGAGACCCAGTACTTC. This translates into CASSLGLTGLETQYF. The chain uses TRBV5-1 and TRBJ2-5; 7 nucleotides line up with TRBD1. After removal of 0 bases from V and 4 bases from J, the junction contained 6 bases not matched to a gene. Germline CDR1 and CDR2: SGHRS and YFSETQ. This CDR3 spans 15 amino acids.

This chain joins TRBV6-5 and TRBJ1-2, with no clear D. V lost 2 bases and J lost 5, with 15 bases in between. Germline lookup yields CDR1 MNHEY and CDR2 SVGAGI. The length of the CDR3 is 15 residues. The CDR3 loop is CASSYTDRSSYGYTF. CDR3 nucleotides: TGTGCCAGCAGTTACACGGACCGGAGTTCATATGGCTACACCTTC.

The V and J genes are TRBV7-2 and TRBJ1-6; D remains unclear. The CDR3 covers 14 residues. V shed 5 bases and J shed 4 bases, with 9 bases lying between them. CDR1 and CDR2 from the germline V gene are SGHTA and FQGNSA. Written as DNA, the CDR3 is TGTGCCAGCAGCAGAGGACCGTATAATTCACCCCTCCACTTT. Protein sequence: CASSRGPYNSPLHF.

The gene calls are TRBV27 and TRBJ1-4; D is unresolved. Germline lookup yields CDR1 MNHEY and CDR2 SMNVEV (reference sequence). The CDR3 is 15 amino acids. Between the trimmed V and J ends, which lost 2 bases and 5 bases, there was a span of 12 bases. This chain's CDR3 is CASSLIGPTNEKLFF. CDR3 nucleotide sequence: TGTGCCAGCAGTTTAATCGGTCCGACGAATGAAAAACTGTTTTTT.

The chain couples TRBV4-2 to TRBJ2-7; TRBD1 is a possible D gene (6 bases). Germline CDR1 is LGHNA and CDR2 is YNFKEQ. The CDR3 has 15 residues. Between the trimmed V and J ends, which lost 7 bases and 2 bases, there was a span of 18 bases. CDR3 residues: CASTLSAQGTYEQYV. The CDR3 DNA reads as TGTGCCAGCACCCTAAGCGCTCAGGGGACCTACGAGCAGTACGTC.